What follows describes a single T cell receptor beta chain. Its antigen is not known. The entry originates in a study of shared clonotypes between healthy human individuals. Points from the study as a whole: Apart from blood, nothing was sampled; tissue repertoires likely differ. Relative to clonotypes present in all four donors, those not shared had lower generation probabilities.

Naive CD8 cells lacked CD45RO and underwent positive selection for CCR7, leaving out terminally differentiated effector memory CD45RA+ cells. The table came from immunoSEQ multiplex PCR; TCRdb's copy has only in-frame clones and leaves some out. The table includes roughly 2.1 million clones, roughly 91% detected once. The sequence came from a man between 18 and 29 years old in good health. Some clones in this sample may be carry-over from other donors' samples. Sample: naive CD8+ T cells from PBMCs.

The CDR3 is CASSLDQRQGAAKNIQYF. The CDR3 nucleotides read TGTGCCAGCAGCTTAGACCAGAGACAGGGGGCGGCCAAAAACATTCAGTACTTC. This chain connects TRBV7-9 to TRBJ2-4; 10 nucleotides agree with TRBD1. The CDR3 consists of 18 residues. With V trimmed by 1 base and J by 1 base, 7 bases remained unmatched. Germline-derived CDR1 and CDR2 are SEHNR and FQNEAQ (reference sequence).